This TCR beta chain appears in the sequencing data of a study of T cells in Graves' hyperthyroidism and ophthalmopathy. It was RNA transcripts that yielded the amplified TCR beta CDR3 regions. With the HTBI primer set, the TCR CDR3 went through a first round of RT-PCR. TCRdb processed the multiplex PCR reads anew with MiXCR; each CDR3 protein has one entry. Among 300,000 to 400,000 distinct CDR3 sequences listed, 18% were seen once. Study-wide points: Within blood appeared most thyroid clonotypes that had expanded above 0.001.

About this clonotype itself: Its antigen is still unknown.

The CDR3 totals 12 residues. CDR1 and CDR2 from the germline V gene are SGHRS and YFSETQ. V dropped 2 bases and J dropped 1 base, with 3 bases sitting between them. The chain couples TRBV5-1 to TRBJ2-5; unclear D gene. This clonotype originated in a woman aged 50 to 60 with Graves' hyperthyroidism. The sequencing input was blood. The CDR3 spells CASSFLQETQYF. The CDR3 region has the DNA TGCGCCAGCAGCTTCCTCCAAGAGACCCAGTACTTC.